These T cell receptor beta chains were read from a single sample in a study of T cell changes during pregnancy in multiple sclerosis. Some clones are missing from TCRdb's copy, which holds only in-frame ones; the method was immunoSEQ multiplex PCR. The top ten clones hold under 15% of a sample with roughly 40,000 clones, more than 85% of them seen once. The sample was CD8+ T cells from peripheral blood mononuclear cells, taken in the first trimester of pregnancy. The receptors were gathered from a female donor with multiple sclerosis, enrolled in a pregnancy study. CDR3s include the opening cysteine and the closing phenylalanine or tryptophan. D genes are given only for firm matches. Rows give clone size only sometimes, using once, few, many, or a class for an expanded clone.

clone_size: .
v_call: TRBV27
j_call: TRBJ2-5
d_call: TRBD2
cdr3_aa: CASSSGLAGGGETQYF
cdr3_nt: TGTGCCAGCAGTTCCGGACTAGCGGGGGGAGGAGAGACCCAGTACTTC

clone_size: .
v_call: TRBV9
j_call: TRBJ2-1
d_call: TRBD2
cdr3_aa: CASSVPADRTSGAYNEQFF
cdr3_nt: TGTGCCAGCAGCGTACCGGCCGATCGGACTAGCGGGGCTTACAATGAGCAGTTCTTC

clone_size: .
v_call: TRBV5-4
j_call: TRBJ1-1
d_call: .
cdr3_aa: CASSFMGANTEAFF
cdr3_nt: TGTGCCAGCAGCTTCATGGGGGCTAACACTGAAGCTTTCTTT

clone_size: .
v_call: TRBV10-2
j_call: TRBJ1-5
d_call: .
cdr3_aa: CASSEDAWAETGFYQPQHF
cdr3_nt: TGCGCCAGCAGTGAGGACGCCTGGGCTGAGACAGGATTCTATCAGCCCCAGCATTTT

clone_size: once
v_call: TRBV27
j_call: TRBJ1-1
d_call: TRBD1
cdr3_aa: CASSAGQGATSEAFF
cdr3_nt: TGTGCCAGCAGTGCCGGACAGGGGGCGACATCTGAAGCTTTCTTT

clone_size: .
v_call: TRBV9
j_call: TRBJ2-5
d_call: TRBD1
cdr3_aa: CASSVGGQLGETQYF
cdr3_nt: TGTGCCAGCAGCGTAGGGGGACAGTTGGGAGAGACCCAGTACTTC

clone_size: .
v_call: TRBV7-6
j_call: TRBJ2-1
d_call: TRBD2
cdr3_aa: CASSPPLRPSGEQFF
cdr3_nt: TGTGCCAGCAGCCCGCCTTTGAGGCCTAGCGGCGAGCAGTTCTTC

clone_size: .
v_call: TRBV4-1
j_call: TRBJ2-3
d_call: .
cdr3_aa: CASSQANRDFDTQYF
cdr3_nt: TGCGCCAGCAGCCAAGCCAATCGGGACTTCGATACGCAGTATTTT

clone_size: once
v_call: TRBV29-1
j_call: TRBJ2-7
d_call: TRBD1
cdr3_aa: CSVVTGEPYEQYF
cdr3_nt: TGCAGCGTCGTGACAGGGGAACCCTACGAGCAGTACTTC

clone_size: .
v_call: TRBV7-9
j_call: TRBJ1-2
d_call: .
cdr3_aa: CASSLPGQNYGYTF
cdr3_nt: TGTGCCAGCAGCTTACCAGGACAGAACTATGGCTACACCTTC